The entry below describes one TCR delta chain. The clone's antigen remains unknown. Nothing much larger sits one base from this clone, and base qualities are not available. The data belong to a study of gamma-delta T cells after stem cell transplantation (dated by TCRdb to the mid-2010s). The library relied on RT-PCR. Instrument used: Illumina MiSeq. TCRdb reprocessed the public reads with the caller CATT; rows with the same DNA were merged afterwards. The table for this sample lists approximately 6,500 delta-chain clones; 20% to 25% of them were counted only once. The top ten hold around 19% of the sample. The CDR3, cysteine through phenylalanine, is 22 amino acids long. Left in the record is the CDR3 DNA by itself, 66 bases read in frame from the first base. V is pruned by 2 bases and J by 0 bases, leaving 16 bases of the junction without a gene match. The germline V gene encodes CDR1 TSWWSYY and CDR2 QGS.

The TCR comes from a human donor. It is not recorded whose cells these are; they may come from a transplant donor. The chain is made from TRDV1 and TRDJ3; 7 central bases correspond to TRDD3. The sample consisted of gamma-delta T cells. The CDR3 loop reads CALGEEDKYWGSVSWDTRQMFF. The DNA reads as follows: TGTGCTCTTGGGGAAGAGGACAAGTACTGGGGATCCGTCTCCTGGGACACCCGACAGATGTTTTTC.